This TCR beta chain was identified in a study of T cells in Graves' hyperthyroidism and ophthalmopathy. Diagnosis rested on symptoms, serum thyroxine and TRAb, thyroid ultrasound, and orbital computed tomography. Researchers took RNA transcripts and amplified the TCR beta CDR3 regions from them. First-round RT-PCR of the TCR CDR3 relied on the HTBI primer set. In TCRdb, the multiplex PCR reads were re-called with MiXCR into one record per CDR3 protein. This sample yields about 610,000 distinct CDR3 sequences, of which roughly 14% are seen a single time; about 4% belongs to the top ten. Trimming took 0 bases from V and 0 from J; bases not matched to a gene: 3. The CDR3 consists of 15 residues. CDR1 SGDLS and CDR2 YYNGEE come from the germline V gene. This clonotype appeared many times.

V gene TRBV9 combines with J gene TRBJ2-7, with 7 bases lining up with TRBD2. The receptor's source is a woman in her thirties or forties with Graves' ophthalmopathy. The sample was blood. CDR3 sequence (DNA): TGTGCCAGCAGCGTAGCGGGAGGTATCTCCTACGAGCAGTACTTC. Translated: CASSVAGGISYEQYF. Together with reference TRBV9 and TRBJ2-7, the CDR3 gives the full variable domain: DSGVTQTPKHLITATGQRVTLRCSPRSGDLSVYWYQQSLDQGLQFLIQYYNGEERAKGNILERFSAQQFPDLHSELNLSSLELGDSALYFCASSVAGGISYEQYFGPGTRLTVT.